Each of the 9 T cell receptor beta chains below was sequenced from the same sample in a study of breast tumors, draining lymph nodes, adjacent tissues. TCRdb independently ran MiXCR on the multiplex PCR reads; one entry per CDR3 protein. The sample records 180,000 or so distinct CDR3 sequences, around a third being singletons. Breast cancer patients provided tissue from their axillary draining lymph nodes. Material for sequencing was axillary lymph node tissue. Receptors originate from a female donor with breast cancer. Some clones in this sample may be carry-over from other donors' samples.

This clonotype has ten or more counts. V gene TRBV20-1 combines with J gene TRBJ2-5, with 8 bases fitting TRBD1. Germline lookup yields CDR1 DFQATT and CDR2 SNEGSKA (reference sequence). V lost 4 bases, J lost 3 bases, and 7 bases stayed unmatched. This CDR3 spans 14 amino acids. CDR3 loop: CSANQPGGEETQYF. The CDR3, as DNA: TGCAGTGCTAATCAACCAGGGGGCGAAGAGACCCAGTACTTC.

In its sample, this clonotype was seen many times. The chain uses TRBV7-8 and TRBJ2-7; D is perhaps TRBD1 or TRBD2 (6 bases each). Germline CDR1 reads SGHVS; CDR2 reads FQNEAQ. V was pared by 0 bases and J by 4 bases, with 13 bases between. The CDR3 runs to 15 residues. As DNA, the CDR3 is TGTGCCAGCAGCTTAGCAGGGGGGCGCGGTTACGAGCAGTACTTC. As protein: CASSLAGGRGYEQYF. Complete variable domain (other parts from reference TRBV7-8 and TRBJ2-7): GAGVSQSPRYKVAKRGQDVALRCDPISGHVSLFWYQQALGQGPEFLTYFQNEAQLDKSGLPSDRFFAERPEGSVSTLKIQRTQQEDSAVYLCASSLAGGRGYEQYFGPGTRLTVT.

In its sample, this clonotype was seen a few times. The chain joins TRBV6-5 to TRBJ2-7; the D gene is possibly TRBD2 (5 bases). The CDR3 consists of 12 residues. Germline lookup yields CDR1 MNHEY and CDR2 SVGAGI. V gave up 5 bases and J gave up 5 bases, with 10 bases separating them. CDR3 DNA sequence: TGTGCCAGCAGTCACAGCGGACACGAGCAGTACTTC. Translated: CASSHSGHEQYF.

This clonotype was seen at least ten times. This chain uses TRBV15 with TRBJ1-2, with a tentative D call TRBD1 (6 bases). The CDR3 consists of 16 residues. Germline values: CDR1 LNHNV, CDR2 YYDKDF (reference sequence). Trimming left V 4 bases short and J 3 bases short, with 18 bases between. The CDR3 here is CATSNDLNRADYGYTF. The CDR3 DNA sequence: TGTGCCACCAGCAACGATCTTAACAGGGCTGACTATGGCTACACCTTC. The variable domain in full, completed from reference TRBV15 and TRBJ1-2, reads DAMVIQNPRYQVTQFGKPVTLSCSQTLNHNVMYWYQQKSSQAPKLLFHYYDKDFNNEADTPDNFQSRRPNTSFCFLDIRSPGLGDTAMYLCATSNDLNRADYGYTFGSGTRLTVV.

Note on this clonotype: This may arise from a read error, as a much more abundant clone is one base away. This CDR3 is CANSERYEQYF. CDR3 sequence (DNA): TGTGCCAACAGTGAAAGGTACGAGCAGTACTTC. The rearrangement links TRBV28 to TRBJ2-7; the D is unclear. The length of the CDR3 is 11 residues. Germline-derived CDR1 and CDR2 are MDHEN and SYDVKM.

This clonotype was counted many times. The CDR3 here is CASSSTESYNEQFF. The CDR3 bases are TGTGCCAGCAGCTCTACCGAATCCTACAATGAGCAGTTCTTC. The chain employs TRBV7-9 and TRBJ2-1; no clear D gene. The CDR3 has 14 residues. V was trimmed by 4 bases and J by 1 base, leaving 8 bases between them. Germline CDR1 SEHNR, CDR2 FQNEAQ (reference sequence).

This clonotype was recorded at least ten times. The V and J genes are TRBV6-1 and TRBJ1-2; D might be TRBD1 (5 bases). V gave up 6 bases and J gave up 4 bases, with 15 bases separating them. There are 14 residues in the CDR3. From germline, CDR1 is MNHNS and CDR2 SASEGT. CDR3 residues: CASREQALLYGYTF. CDR3 nucleotide sequence: TGTGCCAGCAGGGAACAGGCGCTACTCTATGGCTACACCTTC.

The count of this clonotype is one. The chain has TRBV10-3 and TRBJ2-3; no definite D call. Trimming removed 6 bases from V and 4 bases from J, with 8 bases in between. CDR3 length equals 12 residues. The germline gives CDR1 ENHRY, CDR2 SYGVKD. CDR3 sequence: CAISPGSDTQYF. DNA for the CDR3: TGTGCCATCAGCCCCGGGTCAGATACGCAGTATTTT.

At least ten counts were recorded for this clonotype. The rearrangement uses TRBV4-1 and TRBJ1-5; D is unclear. This CDR3 has 15 residues. V was pared by 4 bases and J by 0 bases, with 10 bases between. The germline gives CDR1 MGHRA, CDR2 YSYEKL. In DNA form, the CDR3 reads TGCGCCAGCAGCCTAGGACGATATAGCAATCAGCCCCAGCATTTT. It is translated as CASSLGRYSNQPQHF.